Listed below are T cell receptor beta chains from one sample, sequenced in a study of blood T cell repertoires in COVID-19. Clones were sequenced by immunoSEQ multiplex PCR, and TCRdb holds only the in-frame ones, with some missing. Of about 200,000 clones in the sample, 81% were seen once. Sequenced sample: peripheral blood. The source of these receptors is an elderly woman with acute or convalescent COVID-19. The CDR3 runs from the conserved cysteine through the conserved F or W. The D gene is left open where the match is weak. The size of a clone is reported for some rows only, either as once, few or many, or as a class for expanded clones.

CDR3 DNA: TGTGCCAGCAGCCCCCCGGCTAGCGGGAAAGCCTACGAGCAGTACTTC; CDR3 protein: CASSPPASGKAYEQYF; CDR3 length: 16; D gene: TRBD2; J gene: TRBJ2-7; V gene: TRBV3-1/TRBV3-2; clone size: NA
CDR3 DNA: TGTGCCAGCAGTGCAGTCTTAGGGAGGGATAATCAGCCCCAGCATTTT; CDR3 protein: CASSAVLGRDNQPQHF; CDR3 length: 16; D gene: NA; J gene: TRBJ1-5; V gene: TRBV6-6; clone size: NA
CDR3 DNA: TGTGCCAGCAGCCCGACGCGGTTCGGTTCAGATACGCAGTATTTT; CDR3 protein: CASSPTRFGSDTQYF; CDR3 length: 15; D gene: NA; J gene: TRBJ2-3; V gene: TRBV7-2; clone size: once
CDR3 DNA: TGTGCCAGCAGCCCCGGGGGACAGCCGAGCTCTGGAAACACCATATATTTT; CDR3 protein: CASSPGGQPSSGNTIYF; CDR3 length: 17; D gene: TRBD1; J gene: TRBJ1-3; V gene: TRBV9; clone size: once
CDR3 DNA: TGTGCCAGCTCACCTGAGCTGCCGGGACTAGCGCATGAGCAGTTCTTC; CDR3 protein: CASSPELPGLAHEQFF; CDR3 length: 16; D gene: TRBD2; J gene: TRBJ2-1; V gene: TRBV18; clone size: NA
CDR3 DNA: TGTGCCAGCAGTCGAGAATACAGGGGGCAAGGAAACACCATATATTTT; CDR3 protein: CASSREYRGQGNTIYF; CDR3 length: 16; D gene: TRBD1; J gene: TRBJ1-3; V gene: TRBV6-6; clone size: NA
CDR3 DNA: TGTGCCAGCAGTGAATTGCAGGGCCATCAGCCCCAGCATTTT; CDR3 protein: CASSELQGHQPQHF; CDR3 length: 14; D gene: NA; J gene: TRBJ1-5; V gene: TRBV6-1; clone size: NA
CDR3 DNA: TGTGCCAGCAGCACCAGGACAGGGAATCCCACTGAAGCTTTCTTT; CDR3 protein: CASSTRTGNPTEAFF; CDR3 length: 15; D gene: TRBD1; J gene: TRBJ1-1; V gene: TRBV5-4; clone size: NA
CDR3 DNA: TGTGCCAGCAGTATGGAGGGGTCGCAGTATTTT; CDR3 protein: CASSMEGSQYF; CDR3 length: 11; D gene: NA; J gene: TRBJ2-3; V gene: TRBV12-3/TRBV12-4; clone size: few
CDR3 DNA: TGTGCCAGCAGTGGGCTAGCGGGCACCTACGAGCAGTACTTC; CDR3 protein: CASSGLAGTYEQYF; CDR3 length: 14; D gene: TRBD2; J gene: TRBJ2-7; V gene: TRBV25-1; clone size: NA
CDR3 DNA: TGTGCCAGCAGCCATTTGCGGGGGAGAGAGACCCAGTACTTC; CDR3 protein: CASSHLRGRETQYF; CDR3 length: 14; D gene: TRBD2; J gene: TRBJ2-5; V gene: TRBV3-1/TRBV3-2; clone size: NA
CDR3 DNA: TGTGCCAGCAGCCCCGATGATTTTCAGGGGACTGAAGCTTTCTTT; CDR3 protein: CASSPDDFQGTEAFF; CDR3 length: 15; D gene: NA; J gene: TRBJ1-1; V gene: TRBV5-8; clone size: NA
CDR3 DNA: TGTGCCACCAGTGTCCCCCGGGGGCAGGGGGCGAAAGAGCAGTACTTC; CDR3 protein: CATSVPRGQGAKEQYF; CDR3 length: 16; D gene: TRBD1; J gene: TRBJ2-7; V gene: TRBV24-1; clone size: NA
CDR3 DNA: TGCGCCAGCAGCTCCCCGGGGGGTGGAGGAGAGACCCAGTACTTC; CDR3 protein: CASSSPGGGGETQYF; CDR3 length: 15; D gene: TRBD2; J gene: TRBJ2-5; V gene: TRBV5-1; clone size: once
CDR3 DNA: TGTGCCAGCAGGGGTGGGGACAGGGGGAACACTGAAGCTTTCTTT; CDR3 protein: CASRGGDRGNTEAFF; CDR3 length: 15; D gene: TRBD1; J gene: TRBJ1-1; V gene: TRBV2; clone size: NA
CDR3 DNA: TGTGCCAGCAGTTTAACTAGGGAGCAGTTCTTC; CDR3 protein: CASSLTREQFF; CDR3 length: 11; D gene: NA; J gene: TRBJ2-1; V gene: TRBV28; clone size: NA
CDR3 DNA: TGTGCCAGCAGTGAATGGGGGGTTACTGGAAACACCATATATTTT; CDR3 protein: CASSEWGVTGNTIYF; CDR3 length: 15; D gene: NA; J gene: TRBJ1-3; V gene: TRBV25-1; clone size: NA
CDR3 DNA: TGTGCCAGCTCTCCCCCGGGACAAAGCACAGATACGCAGTATTTT; CDR3 protein: CASSPPGQSTDTQYF; CDR3 length: 15; D gene: NA; J gene: TRBJ2-3; V gene: TRBV18; clone size: NA
CDR3 DNA: TGCGCCAGCAGCTTGGTGAGCCGACGGGAAGAGACCCAGTACTTC; CDR3 protein: CASSLVSRREETQYF; CDR3 length: 15; D gene: NA; J gene: TRBJ2-5; V gene: TRBV5-1; clone size: NA
CDR3 DNA: TGTGCCAGCAGCTTGTTGGGACAGTCCTATGGCTACACCTTC; CDR3 protein: CASSLLGQSYGYTF; CDR3 length: 14; D gene: TRBD1; J gene: TRBJ1-2; V gene: TRBV7-2; clone size: NA
CDR3 DNA: TGTGCCAGCAGCCAACTAGCGGGAGTGGGAGATACGCAGTATTTT; CDR3 protein: CASSQLAGVGDTQYF; CDR3 length: 15; D gene: TRBD2; J gene: TRBJ2-3; V gene: TRBV4-2; clone size: NA
CDR3 DNA: TGTGCCAGGGAAGGAGGGTCAGGGGGGAATTCACCCCTCCACTTT; CDR3 protein: CAREGGSGGNSPLHF; CDR3 length: 15; D gene: TRBD1; J gene: TRBJ1-6; V gene: TRBV25-1; clone size: many
CDR3 DNA: TGTGCCAGCAGTGAATTTTTGGACAGGGGCTCCTACGAGCAGTACTTC; CDR3 protein: CASSEFLDRGSYEQYF; CDR3 length: 16; D gene: TRBD1; J gene: TRBJ2-7; V gene: TRBV6-1; clone size: NA
CDR3 DNA: TGCGCCAGCAGCCCGGGACAGGGAAATGGTCAGCCCCAGCATTTT; CDR3 protein: CASSPGQGNGQPQHF; CDR3 length: 15; D gene: TRBD1; J gene: TRBJ1-5; V gene: TRBV4-1; clone size: NA
CDR3 DNA: TGTGCCAGTAGTATTGACAGGGATAGTGAAAAACTGTTTTTT; CDR3 protein: CASSIDRDSEKLFF; CDR3 length: 14; D gene: TRBD1; J gene: TRBJ1-4; V gene: TRBV19; clone size: NA
CDR3 DNA: TGTGCCAGCAGCCCGTCCCCCGGGACAGGGGAGGGCTACACCTTC; CDR3 protein: CASSPSPGTGEGYTF; CDR3 length: 15; D gene: TRBD1; J gene: TRBJ1-2; V gene: TRBV27; clone size: few
CDR3 DNA: TGTGCCAGTAGTGGGACAGGGGGCGAGCAGCCCCAGCATTTT; CDR3 protein: CASSGTGGEQPQHF; CDR3 length: 14; D gene: TRBD1; J gene: TRBJ1-5; V gene: TRBV19; clone size: once
CDR3 DNA: TGTGCCAGCTCACCAAAGGAACAGGGAAACACCATATATTTT; CDR3 protein: CASSPKEQGNTIYF; CDR3 length: 14; D gene: NA; J gene: TRBJ1-3; V gene: TRBV18; clone size: NA
CDR3 DNA: TGTGCCAGCAGCGCTAGCGGGCGCGGTGGAGATACGCAGTATTTT; CDR3 protein: CASSASGRGGDTQYF; CDR3 length: 15; D gene: TRBD2; J gene: TRBJ2-3; V gene: TRBV9; clone size: NA
CDR3 DNA: TGTGCCAGCAGTTTATCCGGTCCGGGACAGGGAACAGGAAACACCATATATTTT; CDR3 protein: CASSLSGPGQGTGNTIYF; CDR3 length: 18; D gene: TRBD1; J gene: TRBJ1-3; V gene: TRBV28; clone size: NA
CDR3 DNA: TGCGCCAGCAGCCCAGGGGTCGTGGGTCAGCCCCAGCATTTT; CDR3 protein: CASSPGVVGQPQHF; CDR3 length: 14; D gene: NA; J gene: TRBJ1-5; V gene: TRBV5-1; clone size: once
CDR3 DNA: TGCGCCAGCAGCTTGGCAGGGGGCCAGAGTCAGCCCCAGCATTTT; CDR3 protein: CASSLAGGQSQPQHF; CDR3 length: 15; D gene: TRBD1; J gene: TRBJ1-5; V gene: TRBV5-1; clone size: few
CDR3 DNA: TGTGCCAGCGCCACTCGGGTCAGGGAGGGGAGTCAGCCCCAGCATTTT; CDR3 protein: CASATRVREGSQPQHF; CDR3 length: 16; D gene: NA; J gene: TRBJ1-5; V gene: TRBV28; clone size: NA
CDR3 DNA: TGTGCCAGCAGCGCAGGGGCCGGAAACACCATATATTTT; CDR3 protein: CASSAGAGNTIYF; CDR3 length: 13; D gene: NA; J gene: TRBJ1-3; V gene: TRBV2; clone size: NA
CDR3 DNA: TGTGCCAGCAGTGGTAGTCTAGCGGGAGGTCGAAGCACAGATACGCAGTATTTT; CDR3 protein: CASSGSLAGGRSTDTQYF; CDR3 length: 18; D gene: TRBD2; J gene: TRBJ2-3; V gene: TRBV6-1; clone size: NA
CDR3 DNA: TGCGCCAGCAGCTACAGGGGTTCTTTCACAGATACGCAGTATTTT; CDR3 protein: CASSYRGSFTDTQYF; CDR3 length: 15; D gene: TRBD1; J gene: TRBJ2-3; V gene: TRBV5-1; clone size: NA
CDR3 DNA: TGCGCCAGCAGCTTGGCCGGTCCAGGCTACTATGGCTACACCTTC; CDR3 protein: CASSLAGPGYYGYTF; CDR3 length: 15; D gene: NA; J gene: TRBJ1-2; V gene: TRBV5-1; clone size: once